These 17 T cell receptor beta chains were sequenced from one sample in a study of shared clonotypes between healthy human individuals. The method was immunoSEQ multiplex PCR; TCRdb's version includes in-frame clones alone and lacks a portion of them. The table records 650,000 to 800,000 clones, about 90% of them present only once. Terminally differentiated effector memory CD45RA+ cells were excluded from the naive CD8 cells, which were CD45RO-negative and positively selected for CCR7. The sequencing sample was made of naive CD8+ T cells sorted from blood. These receptors were collected from a man aged 25 to 45 in good health.

V is TRBV6-5 and J is TRBJ2-7, with 13 nucleotides matching TRBD2. The germline V gene has CDR1 MNHEY and CDR2 SVGAGI. The CDR3 extends over 14 amino acids. V trimming: 6 bases; J trimming: 6 bases; junction bases outside the gene matches: 5. The CDR3 DNA reads as TGTGCCAGCAGCTGGACTAGCGGGAGACGCGAGCAGTACTTC. Its translation is CASSWTSGRREQYF.

This chain connects TRBV28 to TRBJ1-1; 7 bases line up with TRBD1. The CDR3 loop spans 14 amino acids. Germline V CDR1 and CDR2: MDHEN, SYDVKM. Losses at the gene ends were 5 bases for V and 5 bases for J; bases not matched to a gene: 8. Written as DNA, the CDR3 is TGTGCCAGCAGTCTTACAGGGGTTGGGACTGAAGCTTTCTTT. Protein product: CASSLTGVGTEAFF.

This chain links TRBV27 with TRBJ2-3; D is perhaps TRBD2 (5 bases). Germline V CDR1 and CDR2: MNHEY, SMNVEV (reference sequence). The CDR3 is 14 residues long. Trimming cost V 10 bases and J 4 bases, with 18 bases left between them. CDR3 region: CATQRLLGSDTQYF. The CDR3 DNA sequence: TGTGCCACCCAGAGACTACTGGGATCAGATACGCAGTATTTT.

The chain carries TRBV28 and TRBJ2-4; TRBD2 aligns across 13 bases. The CDR3 loop spans 18 amino acids. The junction had 9 bases not matched to a gene; V was cut back by 3 bases and J by 4 bases. Germline values: CDR1 MDHEN, CDR2 SYDVKM. The CDR3 is CASSFPRTSGGPKNIQYF. The CDR3 coding sequence is TGTGCCAGCAGTTTCCCTCGGACTAGCGGGGGTCCAAAAAACATTCAGTACTTC.

CDR3 amino acids: CASSVGDLREQFF. CDR3 nucleotide sequence: TGTGCCAGCAGCGTAGGTGATTTAAGGGAGCAGTTCTTC. The rearrangement uses TRBV9 and TRBJ2-1; D call uncertain. Germline V CDR1 and CDR2: SGDLS, YYNGEE. This CDR3 has 13 residues. Trimming stripped 0 bases from V and 10 bases from J, with 11 bases between.

V is TRBV13 and J is TRBJ2-7; the D call may be TRBD1 or TRBD2 (5 bases each). CDR1 is PRHDT and CDR2 is FYEKMQ in the germline V gene (reference sequence). V lost 5 bases and J 2 bases, leaving 16 bases between the germline ends. The CDR3 runs 15 residues. This CDR3 reads CASSLWPGQTYEQYF. Here the CDR3 DNA reads TGTGCCAGCAGCCTATGGCCGGGGCAGACCTACGAGCAGTACTTC.

This chain joins TRBV10-2 and TRBJ2-2; no clear D. V shed 10 bases and J shed 5 bases, with 8 bases lying between them. Germline V CDR1 and CDR2: WSHSY, SAAADI. The CDR3 extends over 11 amino acids. The DNA of the CDR3 is TGCGCCACCCTATGGACCGGGGAGCTGTTTTTT. Amino acid sequence: CATLWTGELFF.

The chain uses TRBV7-9 and TRBJ1-3; TRBD1 might be the D (6 bases). The V end lost 2 bases, the J end lost 6 bases, and 8 bases lay between the germline ends. This CDR3 has 13 residues. Germline lookup yields CDR1 SEHNR and CDR2 FQNEAQ (reference sequence). The CDR3 DNA follows: TGTGCCAGCAGCTTACCAGGGGAAAACACCATATATTTT. Residues: CASSLPGENTIYF. Full variable domain (outside the CDR3, taken from reference TRBV7-9 and TRBJ1-3): DTGVSQNPRHKITKRGQNVTFRCDPISEHNRLYWYRQTLGQGPEFLTYFQNEAQLEKSRLLSDRFSAERPKGSFSTLEIQRTEQGDSAMYLCASSLPGENTIYFGEGSWLTVV.

This CDR3 reads CASSLTGLAEQYF. The CDR3 nucleotides are TGTGCCAGCAGCTTAACGGGACTCGCCGAGCAGTACTTC. The chain links TRBV7-3 to TRBJ2-7; D is perhaps TRBD2 (6 bases). Trimming cost V 0 bases and J 6 bases, with 9 bases left between them. CDR3 length: 13 residues. The germline CDR1 and CDR2 sequences are SGHTA and FQGTGA. Variable domain in full (rest from reference TRBV7-3 and TRBJ2-7): GAGVSQTPSNKVTEKGKYVELRCDPISGHTALYWYRQSLGQGPEFLIYFQGTGAADDSGLPNDRFFAVRPEGSVSTLKIQRTERGDSAVYLCASSLTGLAEQYFGPGTRLTVT.

This chain links TRBV7-6 with TRBJ2-7; 7 positions match TRBD1. CDR1 and CDR2 from the germline V gene are SGHVS and FNYEAQ. Trimming took 5 bases from V and 0 from J; bases not matched to a gene: 4. This CDR3 comprises 14 residues. The DNA of the CDR3 is TGTGCCAGCAGCATAGGACAGGACTCCTACGAGCAGTACTTC. This translates into CASSIGQDSYEQYF.

The rearrangement links TRBV10-2 to TRBJ2-7, with D tentatively TRBD1 (5 bases). The length of the CDR3 is 13 residues. The germline CDR1 and CDR2 sequences are WSHSY and SAAADI. Trimming left V 3 bases short and J 2 bases short, with 8 bases between. The CDR3 DNA reads as TGCGCCAGCAGTGATATGGGGCCCTACGAGCAGTACTTC. Amino acid sequence: CASSDMGPYEQYF.

The chain employs TRBV7-6 and TRBJ2-5; 9 bases map to TRBD2. Germline CDR1 and CDR2: SGHVS and FNYEAQ. The CDR3 is 18 residues long. The junction had 12 bases not matched to a gene; V was cut back by 1 base and J by 3 bases. Here the CDR3 reads CASSLEAIWASGEETQYF. The CDR3 DNA follows: TGTGCCAGCAGCTTAGAAGCTATTTGGGCTAGCGGGGAAGAGACCCAGTACTTC.

The rearrangement uses TRBV10-3 and TRBJ1-5; D is ambiguous. Trimming pared 0 bases from V and 1 base from J, leaving 4 bases between. CDR3 length: 14 residues. Per germline, CDR1 ENHRY and CDR2 SYGVKD. In DNA, the CDR3 is TGTGCCATCAGTGAGTCAACCAGCAATCAGCCCCAGCATTTT. Amino acid sequence: CAISESTSNQPQHF.

The chain has TRBV7-3 and TRBJ1-1; 8 bases fit TRBD1. The CDR3 spans 14 residues. J was trimmed by 5 bases and V by 5 bases; bases with no gene match: 7. The germline gives CDR1 SGHTA, CDR2 FQGTGA. The CDR3 sequence is CASSPTGERTEAFF. For the CDR3, the DNA is TGTGCCAGCAGCCCGACAGGGGAGCGGACTGAAGCTTTCTTT.

The V call is TRBV14, the J call TRBJ2-1; 7 bases line up with TRBD1. V gave up 4 bases and J gave up 3 bases; unmatched junction bases: 6. CDR3 length: 15 residues. Per germline, CDR1 SGHDN and CDR2 FVKESK. CDR3 sequence (DNA): TGTGCCAGCAGCCGGCGACAGGGTTACTACAATGAGCAGTTCTTC. Its protein is CASSRRQGYYNEQFF.

The chain recombines TRBV5-1 with TRBJ2-3; TRBD1 is a possible D gene (6 bases). Trimming shortened V by 1 base and J by 2 bases, and 11 bases separated the two germline ends. Germline lookup yields CDR1 SGHRS and CDR2 YFSETQ. CDR3 size: 15 residues. The chain's CDR3 is CASSLRTELTDTQYF. The CDR3 region has the DNA TGCGCCAGCAGCTTGCGGACAGAGCTCACAGATACGCAGTATTTT.

V is TRBV19 and J is TRBJ1-5; D is unresolved. Germline V CDR1 and CDR2: LNHDA, SQIVND (reference sequence). This CDR3 has 15 amino acids. V was pared by 8 bases and J by 0 bases, with 14 bases between. Written as DNA, the CDR3 is TGTGCCAGTGCATTCCTCCCTCATAGCAATCAGCCCCAGCATTTT. This sequence encodes CASAFLPHSNQPQHF.